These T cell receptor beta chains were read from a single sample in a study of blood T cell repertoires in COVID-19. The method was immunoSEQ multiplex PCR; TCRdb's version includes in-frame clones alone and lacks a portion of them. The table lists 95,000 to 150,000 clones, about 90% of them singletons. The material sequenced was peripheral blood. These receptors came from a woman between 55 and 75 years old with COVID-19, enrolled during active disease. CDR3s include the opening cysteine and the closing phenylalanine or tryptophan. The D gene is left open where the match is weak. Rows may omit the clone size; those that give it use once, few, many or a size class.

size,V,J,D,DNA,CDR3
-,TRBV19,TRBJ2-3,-,TGTGCCAGTAGTATAGGTCCGGTTAGCACAGATACGCAGTATTTT,CASSIGPVSTDTQYF
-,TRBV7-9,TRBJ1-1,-,TGTGCCAGCAGCCTTCCCATTGACAAACCGAACACTGAAGCTTTCTTT,CASSLPIDKPNTEAFF
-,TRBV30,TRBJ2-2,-,TGTGCCTGGAGCGGGGGGCTTAACACCGGGGAGCTGTTTTTT,CAWSGGLNTGELFF
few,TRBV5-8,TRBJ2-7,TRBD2,TGTGCCAGCAGCTCAGAGACTAGCGGGATCTACGAGCAGTACTTC,CASSSETSGIYEQYF
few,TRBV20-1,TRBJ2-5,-,TGCAGTGCTAGTCTAACCCTACAAGAGACCCAGTACTTC,CSASLTLQETQYF
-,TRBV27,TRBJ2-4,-,TGTGCCAGCAGCGTCGCAGGGGCCCTAGCCAAAAACATTCAGTACTTC,CASSVAGALAKNIQYF
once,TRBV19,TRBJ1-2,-,TGTGCCAGTAGTATATATCCTAACTATGGCTACACCTTC,CASSIYPNYGYTF
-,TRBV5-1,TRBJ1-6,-,TGCGCCAGCAGCGTCCAGGATCCATCTAATTCACCCCTCCACTTT,CASSVQDPSNSPLHF
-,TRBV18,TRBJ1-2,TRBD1,TGTGCCAGCTCACCCCTGTGGGGCACCGGGACAGATATCCCCATTGGCTACACCTTC,CASSPLWGTGTDIPIGYTF
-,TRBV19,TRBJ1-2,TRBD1,TGTGCCAGTAGTAGACAGGGAAGAGGCTATGGCTACACCTTC,CASSRQGRGYGYTF
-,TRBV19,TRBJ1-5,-,TGTGCCAGTAGTACCAGGGAACCGAATCAGCCCCAGCATTTT,CASSTREPNQPQHF
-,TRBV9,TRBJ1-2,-,TGTGCCAGCAGGGACAGCATATATGGCTACACCTTC,CASRDSIYGYTF
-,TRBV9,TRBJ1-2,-,TGTGCCAGCAGCGTAGAAGCAGGGCTCGTCTATGGCTACACCTTC,CASSVEAGLVYGYTF
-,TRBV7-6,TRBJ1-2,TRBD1,TGTGCCAGCAGCCCAGGACAGGGGGTCCTTTGGGGCTACACCTTC,CASSPGQGVLWGYTF
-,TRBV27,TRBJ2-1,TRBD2,TGTGCCAGCAGTTCCTTACTAGCGGGGGTAGGGAATGAGCAGTTCTTC,CASSSLLAGVGNEQFF
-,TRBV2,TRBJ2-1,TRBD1,TGTGCCAGCGGGACAGGGTCCGACAATGAGCAGTTCTTC,CASGTGSDNEQFF
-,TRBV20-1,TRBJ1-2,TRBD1,TGCAGTGGCACAGGGGTGTATGGCTACACCTTC,CSGTGVYGYTF
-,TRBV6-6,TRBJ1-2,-,TGTGCCAGCAGTCGAGCACGTATAGAACAGGGCTATGGCTACACCTTC,CASSRARIEQGYGYTF
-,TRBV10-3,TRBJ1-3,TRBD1,TGTGCCATCAAGGCGACAGGGCCCTCTGGAAACACCATATATTTT,CAIKATGPSGNTIYF
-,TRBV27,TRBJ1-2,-,TGTGCCAGCAGTCGAAATAAACGGGGGGCGGGCGACTATGGCTACACCTTC,CASSRNKRGAGDYGYTF
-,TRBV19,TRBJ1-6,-,TGTGCCAGCAGTAGGGGGGGGAGCTCCTATAATTCACCCCTCCACTTT,CASSRGGSSYNSPLHF
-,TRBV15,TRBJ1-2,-,TGTGCCACCAGCAAGGGGGTTAACTATGGCTACACCTTC,CATSKGVNYGYTF
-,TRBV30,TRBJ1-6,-,TGTGCCTGTAAAGGGGGTAGCTCCTATAATTCACCCCTCCACTTT,CACKGGSSYNSPLHF
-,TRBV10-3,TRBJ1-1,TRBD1,TGTGCCATCAGCCCACAGGGGGGGTGGACTGAAGCTTTCTTT,CAISPQGGWTEAFF
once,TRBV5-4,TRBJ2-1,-,TGTGCCAGCAGCTTGGCCACACGCGAGCAGTTCTTC,CASSLATREQFF
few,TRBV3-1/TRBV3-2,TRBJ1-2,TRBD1,TGTGCCAGCAGCCCGATGACAGGGGCGGCTAACTATGGCTACACCTTC,CASSPMTGAANYGYTF
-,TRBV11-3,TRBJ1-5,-,TGTGCCAGATACCCCAGGCCGGCAGATCAGCCCCAGCATTTT,CARYPRPADQPQHF
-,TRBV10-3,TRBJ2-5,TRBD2,TGTGCCATCGTCGAACTCTTGCGGGGGGCCCGGTCCCAAGAGACCCAGTACTTC,CAIVELLRGARSQETQYF
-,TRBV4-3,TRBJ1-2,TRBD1,TGCGCCAGCAGCCAGACGGACAGGGTATTGTATGGCTACACCTTC,CASSQTDRVLYGYTF
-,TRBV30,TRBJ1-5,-,TGTGCCTGGAGCACAGGGTTAGATCAGCCCCAGCATTTT,CAWSTGLDQPQHF
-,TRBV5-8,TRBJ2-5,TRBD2,TGTGCCAGCAGATCGGGACTAGCGGCGCAAGAGACCCAGTACTTC,CASRSGLAAQETQYF
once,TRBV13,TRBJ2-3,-,TGTGCCAGCAGCTTAGTTGCAGGGCGCACAGATACGCAGTATTTT,CASSLVAGRTDTQYF
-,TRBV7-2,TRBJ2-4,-,TGTGCCAGCAGCTTAGTTGGGCAGGGGCGGGCCAAAAACATTCAGTACTTC,CASSLVGQGRAKNIQYF
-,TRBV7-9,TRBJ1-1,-,TGTGCCAGCAGCTTAGCGGGCAGCCCTGAAGCTTTCTTT,CASSLAGSPEAFF
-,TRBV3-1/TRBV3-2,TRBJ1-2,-,TGTGCCAGCAGCCAACCTCCAGGAATCTATGGCTACACCTTC,CASSQPPGIYGYTF
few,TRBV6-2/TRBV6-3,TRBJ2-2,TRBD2,TGTGCCAGCAGTTACGAACGGGGGGGCACCGGGGAGCTGTTTTTT,CASSYERGGTGELFF
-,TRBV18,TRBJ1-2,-,TGTGCCAGCTCACCACGTCCGCGACAGGCCCCCCAGGTCTATGGCTACACCTTC,CASSPRPRQAPQVYGYTF
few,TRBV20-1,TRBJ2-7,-,TGCAGTGCTAGGCGTGCCTACGAGCAGTACTTC,CSARRAYEQYF
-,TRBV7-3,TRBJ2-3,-,TGTGCCAGCAGCGTCCAGGGCAGCACAGATACGCAGTATTTT,CASSVQGSTDTQYF
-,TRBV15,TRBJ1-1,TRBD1,TGTGCCACCAGCAGAGATCGACAGGGGCGTGGAGCTTTCTTT,CATSRDRQGRGAFF
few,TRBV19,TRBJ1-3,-,TGTGCCAGTAGTGCTCGGACAGCCTCTGGAAACACCATATATTTT,CASSARTASGNTIYF
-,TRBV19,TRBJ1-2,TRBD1,TGTGCCAGTAGTCCCCGGGACAGGGGGCCGTCCACCTTC,CASSPRDRGPSTF
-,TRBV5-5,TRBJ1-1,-,TGTGCCAGCAGCTTGCCCAGGATGAACACTGAAGCTTTCTTT,CASSLPRMNTEAFF
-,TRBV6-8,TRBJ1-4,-,TGTGCCAGCAGTTACCCTGGACAAGTCTTTCCAACTAATGAAAAACTGTTTTTT,CASSYPGQVFPTNEKLFF
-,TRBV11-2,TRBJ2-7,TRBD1,TGTGCCAGCAGCACCGGGACAGGGTGGTACTTC,CASSTGTGWYF
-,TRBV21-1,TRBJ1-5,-,TGTGCCAGCAGCTATTGGACAGGGAGAACGGGTCAGCCCCAGCATTTT,CASSYWTGRTGQPQHF
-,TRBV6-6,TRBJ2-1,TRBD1,TGTGCCAGCCGAATTACAGGGGGCAAGATCAATGAGCAGTTCTTC,CASRITGGKINEQFF
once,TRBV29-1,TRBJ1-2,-,TGCAGCGTGGAAGACAGGAGGGATGGCTACACCTTC,CSVEDRRDGYTF
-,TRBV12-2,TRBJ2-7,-,TGTGCAAGTCGCCCCGGGACAGGGTGCTACGAGCAGTACTTC,CASRPGTGCYEQYF
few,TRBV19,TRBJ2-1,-,TGTGCCAGTAGTATAGTAGGGGGCAGGGGAGGTGAGCAGTTCTTC,CASSIVGGRGGEQFF
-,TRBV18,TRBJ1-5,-,TGTGCCAGCTCACCAGGTCTAGACAGGCAGCCCCAGCATTTT,CASSPGLDRQPQHF
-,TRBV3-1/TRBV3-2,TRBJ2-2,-,TGTGCCAGCAGCCAAGGTAGATCGAACACCGGGGAGCTGTTTTTT,CASSQGRSNTGELFF
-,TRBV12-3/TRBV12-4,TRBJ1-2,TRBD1,TGTGCCAGCAGACGGGACAGGGCCGATGGCTACACCTTC,CASRRDRADGYTF
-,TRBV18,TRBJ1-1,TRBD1,TGTGCCAGCTCACCACTACAGGGGGCGCGGAACACTGAAGCTTTCTTT,CASSPLQGARNTEAFF
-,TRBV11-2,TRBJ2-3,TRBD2,TGTGCCAGCAGCGGCCCTAGCGGGGTCTTCGCAGATACGCAGTATTTT,CASSGPSGVFADTQYF
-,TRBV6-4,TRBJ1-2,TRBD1,TGTGCCAGCAGCCGCGACAGGGGGAGCAGTAGCTACACCTTC,CASSRDRGSSSYTF
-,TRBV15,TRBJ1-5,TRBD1,TGTGCCACCAGCGGGGGACAGATCAATCAGCCCCAGCATTTT,CATSGGQINQPQHF
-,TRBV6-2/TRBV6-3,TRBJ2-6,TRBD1,TGTGCCAGCAGTTACGCGACAGGGGGTGTCTCTGGGGCCAACGTCCTGACTTTC,CASSYATGGVSGANVLTF
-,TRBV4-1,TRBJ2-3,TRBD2,TGCGCCAGCAGTCTCACTAGCGTATGGGGTAGGAGCACAGATACGCAGTATTTT,CASSLTSVWGRSTDTQYF